This T cell receptor (beta chain) was observed in a study of Graves' ophthalmopathy and Graves' hyperthyroidism. Study observations and caveats: Among thyroid clonotypes expanded above 0.001 frequency, most also appeared in blood.

This clonotype was observed at least ten times. Its specificity is unknown. Germline values: CDR1 SNHLY, CDR2 FYNNEI. The CDR3 is 14 amino acids. Trimming took 1 base from V and 6 from J, leaving 9 bases between them. Presentation of ophthalmopathy in the donors involved moderate-to-severe activity, CAS ≥3, NOSPECS ≥4 and a duration under 3 months. Amplification of TCR beta CDR3 regions used RNA transcripts. HTBI-primed RT-PCR formed the first round, and a multiplex PCR formed the second. Using its own MiXCR run on the multiplex PCR reads, TCRdb lists one record per CDR3 protein. This sample yields about 660,000 distinct CDR3 sequences, of which about 38% are seen a single time; more than 3% belongs to the top ten.

The rearrangement joins TRBV2 to TRBJ2-2; possible D gene TRBD2, 5 bases. Source material: peripheral blood. This TCR was recovered from an adult man with Graves' ophthalmopathy. The CDR3 DNA follows: TGTGCCAGCAGTGAAGATTACGGGGCCGGGGAGCTGTTTTTT. Its protein is CASSEDYGAGELFF.